The 26 T cell receptor beta chains presented below share a single source sample, sequenced in a study of graft-versus-host responses after intestinal transplantation. These TCRs are of unknown antigen specificity. TCRdb's copy holds only in-frame clones and misses some; the assay was immunoSEQ multiplex PCR. Counted here are 90,000 to 150,000 clones, over 85% occurring once; the ten biggest clones make up more than 0.095%. The sequencing used unstimulated CD4+ T cells sorted from spleen or lymph node cells, collected before intestinal transplant. These receptors originate from a human donor who received an intestinal transplant.

This chain connects TRBV5-4 to TRBJ2-2; D not certain. With 0 bases removed from V and 3 bases from J, the gap between germline ends came to 12 bases. The CDR3 consists of 16 residues. CDR1 SGHNT and CDR2 YYREEE come from the germline V gene (reference sequence). The CDR3, as DNA: TGTGCCAGCAGCTTGGGTTGGCAGCGTGACACCGGGGAGCTGTTTTTT. It encodes CASSLGWQRDTGELFF.

The chain is built from TRBV12-5 and TRBJ2-1; no clear D. V shed 7 bases and J shed 3 bases, with 19 bases lying between them. The CDR3 extends over 16 amino acids. Germline V gene sequence: CDR1 LGHNT, CDR2 FRNRAP. The CDR3 reads CASASLERRGYNEQFF. The DNA for the CDR3 is TGTGCTAGTGCCTCCCTCGAGCGCCGCGGCTACAATGAGCAGTTCTTC.

V is TRBV2 and J is TRBJ2-2, with 11 bases fitting TRBD2. J gave up 8 bases and V 4 bases, and 18 bases lay outside the gene matches. Germline V gene lookup returns CDR1 SNHLY and CDR2 FYNNEI. The CDR3 contains 19 residues. This CDR3 reads CASSVAGEGASGRRGELFF. Written as DNA, the CDR3 is TGTGCCAGCAGTGTGGCTGGGGAAGGAGCTAGCGGGAGGAGAGGGGAGCTGTTTTTT.

This rearrangement joins TRBV7-6 to TRBJ2-7; D remains ambiguous. This CDR3 has 14 residues. Germline assignment: CDR1 SGHVS and CDR2 FNYEAQ. The V end was cut by 1 base, the J end by 2 bases, with 9 bases between. CDR3 protein: CASSLGTITYEQYF. CDR3 DNA sequence: TGTGCCAGCAGCTTAGGCACGATTACCTACGAGCAGTACTTC.

The chain joins TRBV2 to TRBJ1-2; D possibly corresponds to TRBD1 (5 bases). The CDR3 has 16 amino acids. Germline V gene lookup returns CDR1 SNHLY and CDR2 FYNNEI. V lost 4 bases, J lost 3 bases, and 18 bases lay in between. The CDR3 region has the DNA TGTGCCAGCAGTGCCCGCCGGGCAGGGACTTACTATGGCTACACCTTC. This codes for CASSARRAGTYYGYTF.

The V gene is TRBV7-9, the J gene TRBJ1-4; 7 positions match TRBD1. Per the germline V gene, CDR1 is SEHNR and CDR2 is FQNEAQ (reference sequence). V lost 2 bases and J lost 3; bases outside the gene matches: 3. The CDR3 consists of 15 residues. The CDR3 loop reads CASSLQGGANEKLFF. The CDR3 region has the DNA TGTGCCAGCAGCTTACAGGGGGGGGCTAATGAAAAACTGTTTTTT.

Concerning this clone itself: Its ends do not fully match the called genes, so a read error is possible. The V and J genes are TRBV5-1 and TRBJ1-2, with D perhaps matching TRBD1 (6 bases). Germline CDR1 is SGHRS and CDR2 is YFSETQ. There are 12 residues in the CDR3. The CDR3 DNA follows: TGCGCCAGCAGCGAGGGACAACCCGGAGTCTCCTTC. Translating gives CASSEGQPGVSF.

The chain employs TRBV10-3 and TRBJ2-3, with 7 bases lining up with TRBD2. Germline CDR1 reads ENHRY; CDR2 reads SYGVKD. Trimming removed 5 bases from V and 2 bases from J; junction bases left unmatched: 7. The CDR3 extends over 15 amino acids. CDR3 in DNA: TGTGCCATCAGTAGCCAAGCGGGAACCACAGATACGCAGTATTTT. Protein sequence: CAISSQAGTTDTQYF.

For the CDR3, the DNA is TGTGCCAGCAGTTTCTTTCCCAAATCGGGCAGGCCGATTTATGGAAACACCATATATTTT. This translates into CASSFFPKSGRPIYGNTIYF. The V call is TRBV28, the J call TRBJ1-3; D not resolved. Per the germline V gene, CDR1 is MDHEN and CDR2 is SYDVKM. V lost 3 bases and J lost 3, with 27 bases in between. The CDR3 consists of 20 residues.

The V gene is TRBV6-4, the J gene TRBJ2-3, with TRBD1 identical over 7 bases. V shed 4 bases, J shed 3 bases, and the junction held 7 bases outside the gene matches. Germline assignment: CDR1 MRHNA and CDR2 SNTAGT. The CDR3 sequence is 15 residues long. CDR3 in DNA: TGTGCCAGCAGTGTCGACAGGGTTGGGACAGATACGCAGTATTTT. Residues: CASSVDRVGTDTQYF.

The rearrangement joins TRBV7-3 to TRBJ2-5; TRBD2 is a possible D gene (5 bases). V was shortened by 1 base and J by 2 bases, with 11 bases between the two germline ends. The CDR3 sequence is 15 residues long. Germline V gene data show CDR1 as SGHTA and CDR2 as FQGTGA. The CDR3 coding sequence is TGTGCCAGCAGCTTAATGGCGGGCCCGCAAGAGACCCAGTACTTC. It specifies CASSLMAGPQETQYF.

DNA of the CDR3: TGTGCCAGCATCGATCCTTCAGGGAGTCGAAACACTGAAGCTTTCTTT. It codes for CASIDPSGSRNTEAFF. This sequence joins TRBV28 and TRBJ1-1, with a tentative D call TRBD1 (5 bases). Germline CDR1 is MDHEN and CDR2 is SYDVKM. Trimming left V 7 bases short and J 2 bases short, with 20 bases between. The CDR3 length is 16 residues.

The chain uses TRBV6-6 and TRBJ2-4; D remains unclear. The V gene's germline CDR1 is MNHNY and CDR2 SVGAGI (reference sequence). Trimming removed 2 bases from V and 1 base from J, with 6 bases in between. The CDR3 totals 14 residues. CDR3 amino acids: CASSYALAKNIQYF. The CDR3 DNA sequence: TGTGCCAGCAGTTACGCGCTGGCCAAAAACATTCAGTACTTC.

J is TRBJ2-5 and V is TRBV30, with 7 bases identical to TRBD2. The CDR3 covers 14 residues. V was pared by 2 bases and J by 0 bases, with 3 bases of the junction left unmatched. Per germline, CDR1 GTSNPN and CDR2 SVGIG (reference sequence). In DNA form, the CDR3 reads TGTGCCTGGAGTTACGGGGGGAACCAAGAGACCCAGTACTTC. Translated, it gives CAWSYGGNQETQYF.

The genes are TRBV28 and TRBJ1-1; 9 bases fit TRBD1. The CDR3 runs to 15 residues. The trim removed 5 bases at V and 4 bases at J, leaving 8 bases unmatched. The germline V gene encodes CDR1 MDHEN and CDR2 SYDVKM. CDR3 residues: CASSDRGVLRTEAFF. CDR3 DNA: TGTGCCAGCAGTGACAGGGGGGTTTTGCGCACTGAAGCTTTCTTT.

The rearrangement links TRBV6-5 to TRBJ1-1; D gene unclear. CDR3 size: 13 residues. The germline gives CDR1 MNHEY, CDR2 SVGAGI. Trimming stripped 4 bases from V and 2 bases from J, with 8 bases between. In DNA, the CDR3 is TGTGCCAGCAGTTGGACGGCTAACACTGAAGCTTTCTTT. Translating gives CASSWTANTEAFF.

This clone was seen a single time. The V and J genes are TRBV6-1 and TRBJ1-2, with TRBD1 identical over 7 bases. The ends lost 5 bases at V and 5 bases at J; junction bases unmatched: 5. Germline V CDR1 and CDR2: MNHNS, SASEGT. The CDR3 loop spans 13 amino acids. DNA for the CDR3: TGTGCCAGCAGTCACCGGGACAGTTATGGCTACACCTTC. The encoded protein is CASSHRDSYGYTF.

The CDR3 DNA reads as TGTGCCAGCAGCTTGCGACTCCACTACAATGAGCAGTTCTTC. It encodes CASSLRLHYNEQFF. This rearrangement joins TRBV5-6 to TRBJ2-1; D is uncertain. CDR1 and CDR2 (germline): SGHDT, YYEEEE. The CDR3 covers 14 residues. Trimming pared 1 base from V and 3 bases from J, leaving 8 bases between.

This chain joins TRBV18 and TRBJ1-2; D gene unclear. V was trimmed by 3 bases and J by 4 bases, leaving 9 bases between them. Germline V CDR1 and CDR2: KGHSH, LQKENI. CDR3 length: 13 amino acids. The CDR3 DNA reads TGTGCCAGCTCACCGAAAAAATTCTATGGCTACACCTTC. Residues: CASSPKKFYGYTF.

The chain combines TRBV21-1 with TRBJ2-1; the DNA was not compared with TRBD2, the D call given in the table. TRBV21-1 is recorded as a pseudogene. The CDR3 loop spans 16 amino acids. In DNA, the CDR3 is TGTGCCAGCAGCGCGCGGACTAGCGGGATGATCGGGGAGCAGTTCTTC. This sequence encodes CASSARTSGMIGEQFF.

J is TRBJ2-7 and V is TRBV27; 7 positions agree with TRBD2. The CDR3 loop spans 13 amino acids. Germline CDR1 reads MNHEY; CDR2 reads SMNVEV (reference sequence). V trimming: 8 bases; J trimming: 2 bases; junction bases outside the gene matches: 6. The CDR3 coding sequence is TGTGCCAGCGGACGGCTAGCGGCCTACGAGCAGTACTTC. This translates into CASGRLAAYEQYF.

J is TRBJ1-5 and V is TRBV6-6, with TRBD1 matching 8 bases. The CDR3 runs to 15 residues. With V trimmed by 11 bases and J by 3 bases, 12 bases remained unmatched. CDR1 is MNHNY, CDR2 SVGAGI, per germline (reference sequence). The CDR3 is CAGSGTTGANQPQHF. CDR3 nucleotides: TGTGCCGGATCCGGGACGACAGGGGCCAATCAGCCCCAGCATTTT.

Notes on this clone: A read error may produce the germline difference seen at one junction end. J is TRBJ1-3 and V is TRBV12-5; D unresolved. Germline loops: CDR1 LGHNT, CDR2 FRNRAP. CDR3 size: 13 residues. Written as DNA, the CDR3 is TGTGCCAGTGGCCCCGGGTCTGGAAACACCATATATTTT. Translating it yields CASGPGSGNTIYF.

V gene TRBV7-9 combines with J gene TRBJ1-5; TRBD1 is a possible D gene (5 bases). The germline gives CDR1 SEHNR, CDR2 FQNEAQ (reference sequence). The ends were cut back, 3 bases at V and 3 bases at J, with 9 bases in the middle. CDR3 length: 14 amino acids. In DNA form, the CDR3 reads TGTGCCAGCAGCTTCGGGGGTATCAATCAGCCCCAGCATTTT. Translating gives CASSFGGINQPQHF.

CDR3 in amino acids: CASSYGLAGGPGLDEQFF. CDR3 in DNA: TGTGCCAGCAGCTACGGACTAGCGGGAGGCCCGGGGTTGGATGAGCAGTTCTTC. The rearrangement joins TRBV14 to TRBJ2-1; 14 nucleotides agree with TRBD2. This CDR3 is built from 18 residues. Germline CDR1 SGHDN, CDR2 FVKESK. V shed 5 bases, J shed 8 bases, and the junction held 14 bases outside the gene matches.

This clone was detected only a few times. The chain employs TRBV10-2 and TRBJ1-1; D is possibly TRBD1 (6 bases). Per germline, CDR1 WSHSY and CDR2 SAAADI. The CDR3 runs 13 residues. V gave up 6 bases and J gave up 1 base, with 9 bases separating them. Here the CDR3 reads CASRGHANTEAFF. The CDR3 nucleotides are TGCGCCAGCAGGGGACACGCGAACACTGAAGCTTTCTTT.